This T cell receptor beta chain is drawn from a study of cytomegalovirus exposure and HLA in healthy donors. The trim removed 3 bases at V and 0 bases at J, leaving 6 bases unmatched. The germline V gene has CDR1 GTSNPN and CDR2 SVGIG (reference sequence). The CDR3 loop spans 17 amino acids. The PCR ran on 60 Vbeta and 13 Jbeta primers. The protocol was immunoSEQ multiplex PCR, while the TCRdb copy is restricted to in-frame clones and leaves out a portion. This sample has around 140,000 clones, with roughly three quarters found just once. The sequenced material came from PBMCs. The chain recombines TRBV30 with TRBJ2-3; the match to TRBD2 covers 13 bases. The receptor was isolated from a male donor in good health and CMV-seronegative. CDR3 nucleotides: TGTGCCTGGAGCGGGACTAGCGGGGCCTATAGCACAGATACGCAGTATTTT. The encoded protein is CAWSGTSGAYSTDTQYF.